These 32 T cell receptor beta chains were sequenced from one sample in a study of T-cell memory formation after mild COVID-19. In TCRdb, the 5' RACE reads were re-called with MiXCR into one record per CDR3 protein. The sample lists roughly 200,000 distinct CDR3 sequences; 15% to 20% were seen once. Input material: PBMCs or a T cell subset sorted from them (not recorded which). All receptors come from an adult woman who had mild COVID-19 (a few samples of this study predate the infection). Cell type and time point are not known.

The DNA of the CDR3 is TGTGCCAGCAGTGGGGCCGGGGGGTCGGGTAATTCACCCCTCCACTTT. Its translation is CASSGAGGSGNSPLHF. This chain joins TRBV27 and TRBJ1-6, with D possibly being TRBD1 (5 bases). The germline CDR1 and CDR2 sequences are MNHEY and SMNVEV (reference sequence). This CDR3 comprises 16 residues. The V end lost 5 bases, the J end lost 6 bases, and 17 bases lay between the germline ends.

This clonotype was seen a few times. V is TRBV5-1 and J is TRBJ2-7, with a tentative D call TRBD2 (5 bases). Germline assignment: CDR1 SGHRS and CDR2 YFSETQ. V was shortened by 0 bases and J by 11 bases, with 15 bases between the two germline ends. The CDR3 is made up of 13 amino acids. This CDR3 reads CASSLERGRMEYF. CDR3 in DNA: TGCGCCAGCAGCTTGGAGAGAGGGCGGATGGAGTACTTC.

J is TRBJ2-3 and V is TRBV20-1; 8 bases match TRBD2. J was trimmed by 7 bases and V by 0 bases; bases with no gene match: 9. From germline, CDR1 is DFQATT and CDR2 SNEGSKA (reference sequence). The CDR3 length is 15 residues. The CDR3 DNA sequence: TGCAGTGCTAGAGATTTAAGCGGGAGTGGCAATACGCAGTATTTT. Amino acid sequence: CSARDLSGSGNTQYF.

The rearrangement joins TRBV12-3 or TRBV12-4 to TRBJ2-4, with D possibly being TRBD1 or TRBD2 (6 bases each). CDR3 length: 12 amino acids. Trimming removed 6 bases from V and 9 bases from J, with 12 bases in between. CDR3 protein: CASRQGGFIQYF. The CDR3 nucleotides are TGTGCCAGCAGACAGGGAGGTTTCATTCAGTACTTC.

The chain couples TRBV7-9 to TRBJ1-1; D is perhaps TRBD1 (6 bases). Germline lookup yields CDR1 SEHNR and CDR2 FQNEAQ (reference sequence). The V gene lost 4 bases and the J gene lost 9 bases, with 15 bases spanning the gap. The CDR3 extends over 13 amino acids. CDR3 in DNA: TGTGCCAGCAGCTCTGATGGCGGGGGGCAAGCTTTCTTT. It is translated as CASSSDGGGQAFF. Looking up the rest from reference TRBV7-9 and TRBJ1-1 gives the full variable domain: DTGVSQNPRHKITKRGQNVTFRCDPISEHNRLYWYRQTLGQGPEFLTYFQNEAQLEKSRLLSDRFSAERPKGSFSTLEIQRTEQGDSAMYLCASSSDGGGQAFFGQGTRLTVV.

This clonotype showed up just a few times. This chain joins TRBV10-3 and TRBJ2-3; perhaps TRBD2 as D (7 bases). Deletions cut 0 bases from V and 9 bases from J, with 16 bases between. This CDR3 has 15 residues. Germline values: CDR1 ENHRY, CDR2 SYGVKD. The CDR3 sequence is CAISESAGAKGTQYF. CDR3 DNA sequence: TGTGCCATCAGTGAGTCGGCGGGGGCCAAGGGGACGCAGTATTTT.

This clonotype was counted a few times. V gene TRBV24-1 combines with J gene TRBJ2-4; 8 bases agree with TRBD1. Germline CDR1 and CDR2: KGHDR and SFDVKD. The CDR3 is 15 residues long. Losses at the gene ends were 2 bases for V and 2 bases for J; bases not matched to a gene: 1. The CDR3 DNA reads TGTGCCACCAGTGATTCAGGGGGCCCCAAAAACATTCAGTACTTC. Translation gives CATSDSGGPKNIQYF.

This clonotype was recorded a few times. This chain uses TRBV24-1 with TRBJ2-1; 9 nucleotides match TRBD2. The V gene end was trimmed by 3 bases and the J gene end by 9 bases; junction bases not matched to a gene: 8. The CDR3 has 15 amino acids. Germline loops: CDR1 KGHDR, CDR2 SFDVKD. CDR3 nucleotides: TGTGCCACCAGTGATCTCGCGGGAGGGGAGGCTGAGCAGTTCTTC. This translates into CATSDLAGGEAEQFF.

The gene calls are TRBV7-9 and TRBJ1-5; a weak D match, TRBD1 (5 bases). Germline CDR1 SEHNR, CDR2 FQNEAQ (reference sequence). CDR3 length equals 13 residues. Trimming cost V 5 bases and J 7 bases, with 12 bases left between them. The CDR3 loop is CASSPNGGQPQHF. CDR3 DNA: TGTGCCAGCAGCCCAAACGGGGGACAGCCCCAGCATTTT.

Only a few counts were recorded for this clonotype. The chain is built from TRBV9 and TRBJ2-2; 8 nucleotides match TRBD2. This CDR3 is built from 16 residues. J lost 0 bases, V lost 1 base, and 2 bases had no gene match. Germline assignment: CDR1 SGDLS and CDR2 YYNGEE. This chain's CDR3 is CASSVTSGPNTGELFF. The CDR3 coding sequence is TGTGCCAGCAGCGTAACTAGCGGACCGAACACCGGGGAGCTGTTTTTT.

This rearrangement joins TRBV5-4 to TRBJ2-3; D is unresolved. The CDR3 is made up of 12 amino acids. The germline V and J ends were trimmed by 3 bases and 7 bases, with 9 bases remaining between them. Germline CDR1 reads SGHNT; CDR2 reads YYREEE (reference sequence). The CDR3 spells CASSSDGYTQYF. The CDR3 nucleotides are TGTGCCAGCAGCTCGGACGGCTATACGCAGTATTTT.

The CDR3: CASSQDLLAAQYF. In nucleotides, the CDR3 is TGTGCCAGCAGCCAAGATTTGCTAGCTGCGCAGTACTTC. The genes are TRBV4-2 and TRBJ2-7; TRBD2 is a possible D gene (5 bases). CDR1 and CDR2 from the germline V gene are LGHNA and YNFKEQ. CDR3 length: 13 residues. V lost 0 bases, J lost 9 bases, and 12 bases lay in between.

V usage is TRBV5-5 and J usage is TRBJ1-1; 8 nucleotides align to TRBD1. The CDR3 runs to 14 residues. V lost 3 bases, J lost 3 bases, and 4 bases stayed unmatched. Looked up from germline, CDR1 is SGHKS and CDR2 is YYEKEE (reference sequence). The CDR3 bases are TGTGCCAGCAGCTCGGGACAGGCGTACACTGAAGCTTTCTTT. Translated: CASSSGQAYTEAFF.

This clonotype occurred a few times. The gene calls are TRBV7-2 and TRBJ1-2, with D hard to call. This CDR3 is built from 16 residues. V lost 0 bases to trimming and J lost 6 bases, with 17 bases between them. The V gene's germline CDR1 is SGHTA and CDR2 FQGNSA. The chain's CDR3 is CASSLAFGSRADGYTF. As DNA, the CDR3 is TGTGCCAGCAGCTTAGCATTTGGCTCAAGGGCGGATGGCTACACCTTC.

The chain employs TRBV7-9 and TRBJ1-4, with 10 bases that match TRBD1. The ends lost 4 bases at V and 8 bases at J; junction bases unmatched: 7. CDR3 length: 15 residues. CDR1 is SEHNR, CDR2 FQNEAQ, per germline (reference sequence). Here the CDR3 DNA reads TGTGCCAGCAGCTATGCCGGGACAGGGGACGAAAAACTGTTTTTT. Amino acid sequence: CASSYAGTGDEKLFF.

The chain links TRBV5-1 to TRBJ1-2; 10 bases agree with TRBD1. V trimming: 4 bases; J trimming: 8 bases; junction bases outside the gene matches: 11. The CDR3 loop spans 15 amino acids. The germline CDR1 and CDR2 sequences are SGHRS and YFSETQ. CDR3 loop: CASSASSGTGAGYTF. CDR3 bases: TGCGCCAGCAGCGCCTCCTCCGGGACAGGGGCGGGCTACACCTTC.

The chain employs TRBV18 and TRBJ1-2; possibly TRBD1 for D (6 bases). Per the germline V gene, CDR1 is KGHSH and CDR2 is LQKENI. Trimming took off 6 bases at V and 4 bases at J, with 21 bases between the two ends. The length of the CDR3 is 16 residues. The CDR3 bases are TGTGCCAGCTCCCGGCGGCAGGGGCCTTTTCCCTATGGCTACACCTTC. Translated: CASSRRQGPFPYGYTF.

This clonotype showed up just a few times. In DNA, the CDR3 is TGCAGTGCTAGAGCCGAGGGGGAGCTGTTTTTT. This codes for CSARAEGELFF. The chain uses TRBV20-1 and TRBJ2-2; the D is unclear. Trimming took 1 base from V and 8 from J, leaving 5 bases between them. Germline V gene sequence: CDR1 DFQATT, CDR2 SNEGSKA (reference sequence). CDR3 length equals 11 residues.

V gene TRBV20-1 combines with J gene TRBJ1-2; 7 bases are shared with TRBD1. Germline V gene sequence: CDR1 DFQATT, CDR2 SNEGSKA (reference sequence). The CDR3 is made up of 13 amino acids. V shed 6 bases and J 2 bases; nucleotides not matched to a gene: 6. The CDR3 bases are TGCAGTGCCGACCCGACAGGGAACTATGGCTACACCTTC. It translates to CSADPTGNYGYTF.

This clonotype was picked up a small number of times. The rearrangement links TRBV7-9 to TRBJ2-5; D possibly corresponds to TRBD1 (5 bases). The CDR3 contains 19 residues. CDR1 SEHNR and CDR2 FQNEAQ come from the germline V gene (reference sequence). Trimming removed 2 bases at V and 5 bases at J, with 27 bases between. The CDR3: CASSLRPSSTVSYVETQYF. DNA of the CDR3: TGTGCCAGCAGCTTAAGGCCATCCTCGACAGTGAGTTACGTGGAGACCCAGTACTTC.

This rearrangement joins TRBV5-1 to TRBJ2-3, with D perhaps matching TRBD1 (6 bases). V was trimmed by 1 base and J by 4 bases, leaving 10 bases between them. Germline V lookup: CDR1 SGHRS, CDR2 YFSETQ. This CDR3 comprises 14 residues. CDR3: CASSLSRGADTQYF. The DNA of the CDR3 is TGCGCCAGCAGCTTGAGCAGGGGTGCAGATACGCAGTATTTT.

This clonotype appeared many times. The chain has TRBV5-1 and TRBJ2-7; D possibly corresponds to TRBD1 (6 bases). Germline V gene data show CDR1 as SGHRS and CDR2 as YFSETQ. Trimming cost V 2 bases and J 0 bases, with 15 bases left between them. CDR3 length: 16 amino acids. The CDR3 region has the DNA TGCGCCAGCAGCTTCGGGTGGTGGACAGCCTCCTACGAGCAGTACTTC. As protein: CASSFGWWTASYEQYF.

The chain joins TRBV7-3 to TRBJ2-1, with TRBD2 identical over 16 bases. Germline V gene data show CDR1 as SGHTA and CDR2 as FQGTGA. The CDR3 spans 17 residues. The junction had 3 bases not matched to a gene; V was cut back by 1 base and J by 6 bases. This CDR3 is CASSLRGTSGGANEQFF. CDR3 sequence (DNA): TGTGCCAGCAGCTTAAGAGGGACTAGCGGGGGGGCCAATGAGCAGTTCTTC.

The J gene is TRBJ2-7, the V gene TRBV4-1, with 10 bases matching TRBD1. CDR3 length equals 16 residues. After removal of 4 bases from V and 6 bases from J, the junction contained 12 bases not matched to a gene. Germline-derived CDR1 and CDR2 are MGHRA and YSYEKL. The CDR3 nucleotides read TGCGCCAGCAGCCTATGGGCCGGGACAGGGGCTCGCGAGCAGTACTTC. It encodes CASSLWAGTGAREQYF.

Many counts were recorded for this clonotype. An end of the junction does not agree with germline; a read error may underlie this. The chain combines TRBV7-7 with TRBJ2-2; 7 nucleotides agree with TRBD1. This CDR3 comprises 13 residues. Germline CDR1 SSHAT, CDR2 FNYEAQ (reference sequence). CDR3: CASSVGTAGELFF. The CDR3 bases are TGTGCTAGCAGCGTAGGGACAGCGGGGGAGCTGTTTTTT. The whole variable domain, remainder taken from reference TRBV7-7 and TRBJ2-2, is GAGVSQSPRYKVTKRGQDVTLRCDPISSHATLYWYQQALGQGPEFLTYFNYEAQPDKSGLPSDRFSAERPEGSISTLTIQRTEQRDSAMYRCASSVGTAGELFFGEGSRLTVL.

Written as DNA, the CDR3 is TGTGCCAGCAGTTCCGGGGTGTTAGCCAAAAACATTCAGTACTTC. Residues: CASSSGVLAKNIQYF. This chain uses TRBV12-3 or TRBV12-4 with TRBJ2-4, with TRBD2 as a possible D gene (5 bases). V dropped 4 bases and J dropped 0 bases, with 10 bases sitting between them. The CDR3 has 15 amino acids.

Only a few counts were recorded for this clonotype. DNA for the CDR3: TGTGCCAGCAGCGACTCACCCGGGACAGCGATGGGTGGCTACACCTTC. Amino acids: CASSDSPGTAMGGYTF. This chain joins TRBV5-5 and TRBJ1-2; the match to TRBD1 covers 7 bases. This CDR3 has 16 amino acids. Germline-derived CDR1 and CDR2 are SGHKS and YYEKEE (reference sequence). Trimming took 4 bases from V and 7 from J; bases not matched to a gene: 16.

This clonotype has at least ten counts. V gene TRBV27 combines with J gene TRBJ2-7; the D call may be TRBD1 or TRBD2 (6 bases each). This CDR3 comprises 14 residues. V lost 4 bases and J lost 0, with 10 bases in between. CDR1 is MNHEY, CDR2 SMNVEV, per germline (reference sequence). This CDR3 is CASSWGATSYEQYF. The CDR3 DNA is TGTGCCAGCAGTTGGGGGGCTACCTCCTACGAGCAGTACTTC.

The chain combines TRBV7-6 with TRBJ2-3, with 11 bases identical to TRBD1. In germline, CDR1 is SGHVS, CDR2 FNYEAQ. Losses at the gene ends were 3 bases for V and 3 bases for J; bases not matched to a gene: 5. This CDR3 contains 16 residues. The CDR3 region has the DNA TGTGCCAGCAGCTTGGGGACAGGGGGTATGACAGATACGCAGTATTTT. This gives the protein CASSLGTGGMTDTQYF.

This clonotype has more than one count but fewer than ten. This chain joins TRBV30 and TRBJ2-5; D call uncertain. V dropped 0 bases and J dropped 8 bases, with 10 bases sitting between them. Germline V CDR1 and CDR2: GTSNPN, SVGIG (reference sequence). CDR3 length: 12 residues. The CDR3 DNA sequence: TGTGCCTGGAGTGTACAAGGAAGAACCCAGTACTTC. It yields the protein CAWSVQGRTQYF.

Many counts were recorded for this clonotype. The J gene is TRBJ2-5, the V gene TRBV7-8; a weak D match, TRBD1 (6 bases). CDR1 and CDR2 from the germline V gene are SGHVS and FQNEAQ. Trimming took 5 bases from V and 5 from J, leaving 18 bases between them. This CDR3 contains 15 residues. This CDR3 is CASSPLLGARETQYF. The CDR3 DNA sequence: TGTGCCAGCAGCCCCCTTCTGGGGGCTCGGGAGACCCAGTACTTC.

The chain is built from TRBV7-3 and TRBJ2-3, with 12 bases aligning to TRBD2. Looked up from germline, CDR1 is SGHTA and CDR2 is FQGTGA. The CDR3 contains 16 residues. J lost 4 bases, V lost 5 bases, and 7 bases had no gene match. DNA of the CDR3: TGTGCCAGCAGCCCGACACTAGCGGGGGGCGCAGATACGCAGTATTTT. Residues: CASSPTLAGGADTQYF.